The text below deals with one T cell receptor (beta chain). A single record per CDR3 protein comes from TCRdb applying MiXCR to the 5' RACE reads. The sample includes about 210,000 distinct CDR3 sequences, 27% of them seen just once. This sample is drawn from a study of T-cell memory formation after mild COVID-19. The CDR3 contains 15 residues. V shed 6 bases and J 7 bases; nucleotides not matched to a gene: 5. CDR1 SGHNT and CDR2 YENEEA come from the germline V gene. This sequence was found in an adult woman who had mild COVID-19 (a few samples of this study predate the infection). Cell type and time point are not known. The sequencing sample was made of PBMCs or a T cell subset sorted from them (not recorded which). V gene TRBV11-3 combines with J gene TRBJ2-3; 15 positions match TRBD2. The CDR3 nucleotides are TGTGCCAGCAGTCGGACTAGCGGGGGGGCCCATACGCAGTATTTT. It specifies CASSRTSGGAHTQYF.